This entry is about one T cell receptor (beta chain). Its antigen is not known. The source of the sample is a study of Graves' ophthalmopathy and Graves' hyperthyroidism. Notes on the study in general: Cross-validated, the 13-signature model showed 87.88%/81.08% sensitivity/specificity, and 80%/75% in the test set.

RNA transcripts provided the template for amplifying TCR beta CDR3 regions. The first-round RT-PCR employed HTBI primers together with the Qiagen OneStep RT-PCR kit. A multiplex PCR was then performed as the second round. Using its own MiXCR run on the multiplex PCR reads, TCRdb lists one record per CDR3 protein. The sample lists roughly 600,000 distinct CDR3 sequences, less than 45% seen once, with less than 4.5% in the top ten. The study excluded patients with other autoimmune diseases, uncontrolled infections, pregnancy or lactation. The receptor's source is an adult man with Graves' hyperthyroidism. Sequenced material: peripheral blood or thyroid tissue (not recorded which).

CDR3 in DNA: TGTGCCAGCAGCTTAGTAGAAAACACCATATATTTT. Translating it yields CASSLVENTIYF. The genes are TRBV7-6 and TRBJ1-3; D not certain. CDR1 is SGHVS, CDR2 FNYEAQ, per germline. The germline V and J ends were trimmed by 1 base and 6 bases, with 4 bases remaining between them. The CDR3 totals 12 residues.